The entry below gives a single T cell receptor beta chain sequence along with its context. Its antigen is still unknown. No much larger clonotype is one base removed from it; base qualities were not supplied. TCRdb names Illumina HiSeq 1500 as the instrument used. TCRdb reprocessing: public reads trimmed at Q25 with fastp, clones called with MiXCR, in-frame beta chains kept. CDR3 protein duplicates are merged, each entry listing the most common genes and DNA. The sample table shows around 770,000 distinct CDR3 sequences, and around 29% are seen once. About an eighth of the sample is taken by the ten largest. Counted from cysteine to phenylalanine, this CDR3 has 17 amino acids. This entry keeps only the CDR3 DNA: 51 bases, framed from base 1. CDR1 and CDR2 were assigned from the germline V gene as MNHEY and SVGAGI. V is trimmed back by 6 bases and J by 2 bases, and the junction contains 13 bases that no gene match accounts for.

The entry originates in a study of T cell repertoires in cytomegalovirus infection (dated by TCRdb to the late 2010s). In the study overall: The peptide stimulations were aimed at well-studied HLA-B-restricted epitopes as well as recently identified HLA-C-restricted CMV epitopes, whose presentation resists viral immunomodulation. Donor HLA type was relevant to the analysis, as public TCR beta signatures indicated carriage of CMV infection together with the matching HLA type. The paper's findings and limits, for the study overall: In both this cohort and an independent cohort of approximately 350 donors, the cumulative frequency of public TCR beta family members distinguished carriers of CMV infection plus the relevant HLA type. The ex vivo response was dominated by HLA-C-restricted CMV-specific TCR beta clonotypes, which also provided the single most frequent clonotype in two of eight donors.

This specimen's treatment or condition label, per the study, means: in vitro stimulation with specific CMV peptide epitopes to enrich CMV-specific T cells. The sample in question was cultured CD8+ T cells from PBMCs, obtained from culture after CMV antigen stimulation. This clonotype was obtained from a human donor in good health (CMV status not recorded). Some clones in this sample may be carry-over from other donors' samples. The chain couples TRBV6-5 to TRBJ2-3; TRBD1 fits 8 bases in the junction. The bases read TGTGCCAGCAGGCTGCAGGGGGCCTTGGACCACACAGATACGCAGTATTTT. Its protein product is CASRLQGALDHTDTQYF.